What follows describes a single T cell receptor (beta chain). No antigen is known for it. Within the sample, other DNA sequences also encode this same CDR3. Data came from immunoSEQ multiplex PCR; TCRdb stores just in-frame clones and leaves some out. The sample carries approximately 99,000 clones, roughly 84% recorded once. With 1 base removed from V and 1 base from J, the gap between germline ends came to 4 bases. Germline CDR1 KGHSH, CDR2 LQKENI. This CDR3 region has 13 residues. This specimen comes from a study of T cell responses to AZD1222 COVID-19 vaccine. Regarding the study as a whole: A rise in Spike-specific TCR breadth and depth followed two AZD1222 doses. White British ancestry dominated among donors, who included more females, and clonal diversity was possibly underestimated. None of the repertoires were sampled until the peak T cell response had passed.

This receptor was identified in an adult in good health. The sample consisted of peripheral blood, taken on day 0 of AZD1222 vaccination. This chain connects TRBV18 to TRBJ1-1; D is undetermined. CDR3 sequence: CASSPQQNTEAFF. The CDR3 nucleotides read TGTGCCAGCTCACCACAGCAGAACACTGAAGCTTTCTTT.